This TCR beta chain was captured in a study of T cell responses to AZD1222 COVID-19 vaccine (dated by TCRdb to 2020 to 2022). Concerning the study at large: AZD1222 recipients with second doses at about 4 weeks or about 12 weeks were pooled, because spike-specific TCR depth and breadth did not differ between schedules. TCR sequencing was performed for roughly 250 trial participants, of whom roughly 200 were given two doses of AZD1222 and some 26 were given two doses of MenACWY control vaccine. Trial participants were enrolled by age into subgroups of 18-55, 56-69 and 70-plus years, and around 140, 26 and 57 TCR-sequenced participants, respectively, were included in these subgroups. General conclusions and limits of the study: Participants were mostly white British, with more females than males. The authors suggested clonal diversity may have been underestimated. After two AZD1222 doses, both the breadth and the depth of spike-specific TCRs were significantly higher than at day 0 and than in MenACWY recipients. Nearly half of unique spike-specific TCRs reportedly recognized epitopes outside regions mutated in the B.1.351 and B.1.1.7 variants. The whole spike protein was spanned by vaccine-associated CD4 TCRs, and dominant responses were seen in regions 160-218 and 743-854. Conclusions about previously exposed vaccinees were limited because only six AZD1222 recipients were SARS-CoV-2 seropositive at baseline. Because no day 14 peak-response samples were available, repertoires were characterized only after the peak T cell response. In the small 56-69-year group, the increase in depth fell short of significance, most likely because of low power.

In light of the paper, this sample's time point label describes: baseline before first vaccination. Vaccinee samples came from UK trials COV001 and COV002, including a single-blind randomized controlled phase 2/3 trial of AZD1222 (ChAdOx1 nCoV-19) in healthy adults. Trial participant PBMC samples were collected at day 0 and day 28 after the second dose for TCRbeta chain sequencing. From V the trimming removes 0 bases and from J it removes 6 bases, while the gene matches leave 9 bases of the junction unaccounted for. Sequences PRHDT (CDR1) and FYEKMQ (CDR2) are obtained from the germline V gene (reference sequence). Its CDR3 holds 18 amino acids, cysteine through phenylalanine. Of the read, only the CDR3 DNA is kept; its 54 bases are in frame from base 1. The CDR3 regions of human TCRbeta chains were analyzed by immunosequencing. Turning to the authors' computational methods: Repertoire TCRs were checked for matches against a reference library of SARS-CoV-2-specific TCRs that had been generated using the MIRA antigen-specificity platform. Breadth was defined as the fraction of unique TCRs that were SARS-CoV-2-associated, and depth was defined as the fraction of total T cells that were SARS-CoV-2-associated. Each spike-specific TCR was assigned to its reactive spike region and to a CD4 or CD8 class using the MIRA data. Log10-transformed breadth and depth values were compared by one-way ANOVA with Sidak's multiple comparisons tests. Drawn from immuneACCESS, this table holds only the in-frame rearrangements with V and J called that TCRdb kept. Clones are partly lost; checked studies trace under half to an unresolved V gene and leave the rest unexplained. V, J and clone size reflect that table, while D and trimming were determined from the DNA. The table for this sample lists 150,000 or so clones; roughly 87% of them were counted only once. The ten largest clones represent 5% to 5.5% of the sample.

This clone was seen a few times. The antigen it recognizes is unknown. Base quality data are lacking; no much larger clone is found one base away. Recombination joined TRBV13 with TRBJ2-1, with TRBD2 matching 12 junction bases. This TCR derives from an adult in good health. The sample in question was peripheral blood, obtained on day 0 of AZD1222 vaccination. The DNA sequence reads TGTGCCAGCAGCTTAGGGAGGCTAGCGGGAGGGCCCAGCAATGAGCAGTTCTTC. Translated, it gives CASSLGRLAGGPSNEQFF. Full variable domain (CDR3 extended with the reference TRBV13 and TRBJ2-1 proteins): AAGVIQSPRHLIKEKRETATLKCYPIPRHDTVYWYQQGPGQDPQFLISFYEKMQSDKGSIPDRFSAQQFSDYHSELNMSSLELGDSALYFCASSLGRLAGGPSNEQFFGPGTRLTVL.